A single sample is the source of the 10 T cell receptor beta chains below, sequenced in a study of long-term antiretroviral therapy in people with HIV. Researchers ran immunoSEQ v3.0 at survey level. TCRdb's table, derived via immunoSEQ multiplex PCR, lists solely in-frame clones and lacks some. The table shows some 22,000 clones, with over 80% occurring only once. Sequences were derived from unsorted PBMCs, sampled 1.6 years after starting antiretroviral therapy. The source is a man aged 40-55 years with HIV.

V is TRBV5-1 and J is TRBJ2-7, with D possibly TRBD2 on 6 matching bases. Trimming removed 1 base from V and 6 bases from J, with 14 bases in between. The length of the CDR3 is 14 residues. CDR1 SGHRS and CDR2 YFSETQ come from the germline V gene. The CDR3 DNA is TGCGCCAGCAGCTTGCGATTGGAGGGGAGCGAGCAGTACTTC. This codes for CASSLRLEGSEQYF.

The V and J genes are TRBV6-1 and TRBJ1-3; TRBD1 is a possible D gene (5 bases). Trimming removed 5 bases at V and 4 bases at J, with 12 bases between. Germline CDR1 MNHNS, CDR2 SASEGT. The CDR3 spans 14 residues. The CDR3 DNA reads TGTGCCAGCAGTCCTGAGGGGCCGGGAAACACCATATATTTT. This gives the protein CASSPEGPGNTIYF.

The J gene is TRBJ2-7, the V gene TRBV29-1, with a weak D call TRBD1 (6 bases). Trimming removed 6 bases from V and 7 bases from J, with 19 bases in between. This CDR3 spans 13 amino acids. CDR1 is SQVTM and CDR2 is ANQGSEA in the germline V gene. For the CDR3, the DNA is TGCAGCGTCCTCGGCCCCGGACAGTTAGAGCAGTACTTC. Translated, it gives CSVLGPGQLEQYF.

The chain joins TRBV7-2 to TRBJ2-3; D remains ambiguous. The CDR3 sequence is 13 residues long. The germline V gene encodes CDR1 SGHTA and CDR2 FQGNSA. The ends were cut back, 4 bases at V and 4 bases at J, with 9 bases in the middle. The CDR3 region has the DNA TGTGCCAGCAGCTCAGCCCCCCCAGATACGCAGTATTTT. Translated: CASSSAPPDTQYF.

The chain recombines TRBV9 with TRBJ2-2; D is perhaps TRBD2 (6 bases). Germline CDR1 reads SGDLS; CDR2 reads YYNGEE. This CDR3 contains 17 residues. V shed 4 bases and J shed 3 bases, with 19 bases lying between them. Here the CDR3 DNA reads TGTGCCAGCAGCAACCCGGGAATGCGGGGCGACACCGGGGAGCTGTTTTTT. Translating it yields CASSNPGMRGDTGELFF.

This clone showed up just a few times. The rearrangement joins TRBV27 to TRBJ1-6, with 7 bases aligning to TRBD1. This CDR3 has 13 residues. With V trimmed by 3 bases and J by 10 bases, 3 bases remained unmatched. Looked up from germline, CDR1 is MNHEY and CDR2 is SMNVEV (reference sequence). CDR3 region: CASSFTGDSPLHF. CDR3 in DNA: TGTGCCAGCAGTTTTACAGGGGACTCACCCCTCCACTTT.

V and J are TRBV2 and TRBJ2-2, with D possibly being TRBD1 or TRBD2 (5 bases each). Germline-derived CDR1 and CDR2 are SNHLY and FYNNEI. V lost 2 bases, J lost 6 bases, and 16 bases lay in between. The CDR3 has 16 residues. The chain's CDR3 is CASSEWDHLTSGELFF. The CDR3 region has the DNA TGTGCCAGCAGTGAATGGGACCACTTAACGTCCGGGGAGCTGTTTTTT.

The genes are TRBV19 and TRBJ1-1; D is unclear. The V gene's germline CDR1 is LNHDA and CDR2 SQIVND (reference sequence). CDR3 length equals 14 residues. The germline V and J ends were trimmed by 3 bases and 0 bases, with 8 bases remaining between them. The CDR3 bases are TGTGCCAGTAGTATCGGCAGGTTGAACACTGAAGCTTTCTTT. Translation gives CASSIGRLNTEAFF.

This clone was counted only a few times. The gene calls are TRBV6-6 and TRBJ2-7; 7 nucleotides match TRBD1. CDR1 is MNHNY, CDR2 SVGAGI, per germline (reference sequence). The V and J ends lost 4 bases and 2 bases, in that order; junction bases with no gene match: 5. The CDR3 runs to 14 residues. In DNA, the CDR3 is TGTGCCAGCAGTTCCTTCACAGGGGCCTACGAGCAGTACTTC. Protein sequence: CASSSFTGAYEQYF.

The chain is built from TRBV4-1 and TRBJ2-1; TRBD2 matches 7 bases. The ends lost 4 bases at V and 5 bases at J; junction bases unmatched: 8. Germline V CDR1 and CDR2: MGHRA, YSYEKL. The CDR3 sequence is 15 residues long. The CDR3 coding sequence is TGCGCCAGCAGCCGCGCTAGCGGCCTTAACAATGAGCAGTTCTTC. Its translation is CASSRASGLNNEQFF.